This T cell receptor beta chain was identified in a study of identical twins. CDR1 and CDR2 (germline): SGHVS, FNYEAQ. Trimming cost V 4 bases and J 3 bases, with 13 bases left between them. CDR3 length: 15 amino acids. TCRdb re-derived calls from the 5' RACE reads in MiXCR, one entry per CDR3 protein. The data contain roughly 250,000 distinct CDR3 sequences, 6.5% to 9% of them singletons. A few counts support this clonotype. Separately, the same data were catalogued under a study of yellow fever vaccine responses in identical twins.

The sample taken for sequencing was CD8+ T cells sorted from blood. The sequence came from a woman aged 18-29 years in good health. The rearrangement links TRBV7-6 to TRBJ1-5; maybe TRBD1 (6 bases). For the CDR3, the DNA is TGTGCCAGCAGCTCAGGGGACGGGAACAATCAGCCCCAGCATTTT. Protein: CASSSGDGNNQPQHF.